The source of this T cell receptor (beta chain) is a study of blood T cell repertoires in COVID-19. Study summary: Sites across the United States, Italy and Spain contributed samples from acute and convalescent COVID-19.

Germline lookup yields CDR1 SGDLS and CDR2 YYNGEE. Trimming took off 4 bases at V and 2 bases at J, with 12 bases between the two ends. This CDR3 region has 14 residues. In the authors' methods: Amplifying reference gene primers gave estimates of nucleated cell counts. The protocol was immunoSEQ multiplex PCR, while the TCRdb copy is restricted to in-frame clones and leaves out a portion. The D gene and trimming were derived from the DNA, and the V and J assignments and clone size from that table. The sample yields 140,000 or so clones, over 85% seen once. Sequencing input: peripheral blood. V gene TRBV9 combines with J gene TRBJ2-5; unclear D gene. This clonotype was sampled from a human donor in a cohort sampled during active COVID-19. The CDR3 DNA is TGTGCCAGCAGCCAGTCTGATTGGCAAGAGACCCAGTACTTC. Its translation is CASSQSDWQETQYF.